This T cell receptor beta chain appears in the sequencing data of a study of PD-L1 blockade in urothelial cancer (dated 2017 in TCRdb). Describing the broader study: All patients started therapy around 2014 and received atezolizumab 1,200 mg intravenously every 3 weeks. Somatic, immune and clinical correlates of response to PD-L1 blockade with atezolizumab in urothelial cancer were the focus of an exploratory multi-omic analysis. Durable clinical benefit was achieved by nine patients but not by the remaining 20. Pretreatment blood TCR-seq was available for 27 to 30 patients, at least one posttreatment blood collection was obtained for 25 or so patients, and tumor TCR-seq was available for 25 or so patients. Patients had an ECOG performance status of 0 or 1 and had received between 0 and 3 prior chemotherapy regimens. In the same patients, pretreatment tumors underwent whole exome sequencing and RNA sequencing in addition to TCR sequencing. Blood samples yielded a median of roughly 140,000 T cells and around 80,000 unique TCRs, with median clonality 0.080. Progression-free survival longer than 6 months counted as durable clinical benefit, and TCR features were additionally tested against both progression-free and overall survival. Twenty-five of 29 patients were identified as males with urothelial cancer of bladder origin, and a prior smoking history was reported by 18 of 29 patients. Blood samples were analyzed at two time points: 3 weeks after treatment start (second dose) and 6 weeks after treatment start. TCR sequencing covered pretreatment tumor samples and matched, serially collected peripheral blood taken before and after atezolizumab treatment.

The cohort included about 29 patients with locally advanced or metastatic urothelial carcinoma who were treated at Memorial Sloan Kettering on a trial protocol. Peripheral blood mononuclear cells were collected pretreatment and during treatment, with between 1 and 8 total time points obtained per patient. The Qiagen DNeasy Blood extraction kit was used to purify genomic DNA from total PBMCs and tumor samples. PBMCs were collected pretreatment and during treatment, and were isolated and stored as previously described. The paper's findings and limits, for the study overall: Because the sample size was small (n ≈ 30) and many exploratory analyses were performed, the results are intended to be hypothesis-generating. Among patients with durable benefit, tumor-associated TCR clones showed greater expansion in peripheral blood 3 weeks after treatment started (n ≈ 20, p = 0.022). Improved progression-free and overall survival was associated with having pretreatment peripheral blood TCR clonality below the median.

As concerns this clone: The antigen this receptor binds is unknown. Qualities for individual bases were not recorded, and no much larger clone is one base off.

To estimate absolute template abundance from read counts, synthetic TCR analog templates were spiked into each PCR. The immunoSEQ assay used bias-controlled V and J gene primers to amplify TCRbeta CDR3 regions from genomic DNA. Sequencing of rearranged TCRbeta segments was performed at approximately 20X coverage. Per the original workflow: Sequencing errors were corrected by clustering, and CDR3s were annotated against IMGT so that V, D and J genes could be assigned. Downstream analyses used only productive TCRbeta rearrangements and left out out-of-frame or stop-codon sequences. To compute clonality, Shannon entropy was normalized by the log of the number of unique productive sequences and then subtracted from one. Fisher's exact test with Benjamini-Hochberg correction, at a threshold of adjusted p below 0.01, was used to find clones that differed between time points or between blood and tumor. TCRdb re-hosts the immuneACCESS table, in-frame sequences only. Its copies lack some clones; in the studies checked, an unresolved V gene accounts for under half of them, and the cause for the rest is not known. D and trimming were read from the DNA, whereas the V and J calls and clone size are those reported in that table. Within this sample are 40,000 to 45,000 clones, with 88% of them counted one time only. Roughly 14% of the sample belongs to the ten largest clones.

This receptor was taken from an older woman with urothelial cancer. The sequencing used PBMCs, collected around atezolizumab (anti-PD-L1) treatment.

The CDR3 protein is CASSLGGALYSPLHF. The DNA reads TGTGCCAGCAGCTTGGGGGGCGCCTTATATTCACCCCTCCACTTT. The rearrangement combines TRBV5-6 with TRBJ1-6, and perhaps TRBD1 as D gene, on 5 matching bases. The V and J ends are trimmed by 0 bases and 8 bases, leaving 12 bases between them. CDR1 and CDR2 are drawn from the germline V gene: SGHDT, YYEEEE. The CDR3 holds 15 amino acids from the cysteine to the phenylalanine. The retained sequence is limited to the CDR3, 45 bases, with the frame set at the first base.